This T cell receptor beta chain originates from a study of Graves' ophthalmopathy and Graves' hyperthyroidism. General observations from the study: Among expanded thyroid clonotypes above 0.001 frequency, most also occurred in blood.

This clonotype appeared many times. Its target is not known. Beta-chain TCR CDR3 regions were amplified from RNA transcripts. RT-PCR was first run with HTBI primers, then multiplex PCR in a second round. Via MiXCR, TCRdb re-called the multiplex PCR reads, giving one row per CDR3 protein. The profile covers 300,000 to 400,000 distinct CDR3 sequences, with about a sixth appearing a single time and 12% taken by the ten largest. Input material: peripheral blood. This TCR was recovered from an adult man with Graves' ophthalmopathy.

DNA of the CDR3: TGCGCCAGCAGCTTGCTTGGGACAGGGGCATCCGAGCAGTACTTC. As protein: CASSLLGTGASEQYF. The V call is TRBV5-1, the J call TRBJ2-7; 10 bases match TRBD1. Germline V gives CDR1 SGHRS, CDR2 YFSETQ. This CDR3 contains 15 residues. V shed 1 base and J 6 bases; nucleotides not matched to a gene: 7. Based on the CDR3 plus reference TRBV5-1 and TRBJ2-7, the full variable domain is KAGVTQTPRYLIKTRGQQVTLSCSPISGHRSVSWYQQTPGQGLQFLFEYFSETQRNKGNFPGRFSGRQFSNSRSEMNVSTLELGDSALYLCASSLLGTGASEQYFGPGTRLTVT.